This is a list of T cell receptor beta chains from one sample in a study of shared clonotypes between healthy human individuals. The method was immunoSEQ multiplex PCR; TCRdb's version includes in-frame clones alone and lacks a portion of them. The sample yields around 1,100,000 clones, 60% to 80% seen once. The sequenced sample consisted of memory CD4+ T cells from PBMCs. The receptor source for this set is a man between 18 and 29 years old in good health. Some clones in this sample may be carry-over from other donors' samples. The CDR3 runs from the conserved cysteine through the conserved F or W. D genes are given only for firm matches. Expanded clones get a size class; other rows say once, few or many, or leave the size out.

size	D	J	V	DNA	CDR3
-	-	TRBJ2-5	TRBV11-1	TGTGCCAGCAGCGCACGGACGGCTGGGGAGACCCAGTACTTC	CASSARTAGETQYF
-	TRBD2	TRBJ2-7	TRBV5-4	TGTGCCAGCAGCACAGGGACTAGCGGCTCCTACGAGCAGTACTTC	CASSTGTSGSYEQYF
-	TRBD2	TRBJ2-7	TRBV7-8	TGTGCCAGCAGCTTAGGATTGGTAACTAGCGCTAGCTCCTACGAGCAGTACTTC	CASSLGLVTSASSYEQYF
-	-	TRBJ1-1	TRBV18	TGTGCCAGCTCCCCAGTTGGGGGGGCGAACACTGAAGCTTTCTTT	CASSPVGGANTEAFF
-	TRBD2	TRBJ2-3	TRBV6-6	TGTGCCAGCAGAGGACTAGCTTTGGATACGCAGTATTTT	CASRGLALDTQYF
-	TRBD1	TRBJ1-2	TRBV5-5	TGTGCCAGCAGCCCGGGACAGGGGGGCGGCTATGGCTACACCTTC	CASSPGQGGGYGYTF
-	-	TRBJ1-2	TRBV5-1	TGCGCCAGCAGCTTGGACAACTATGGCTACACCTTC	CASSLDNYGYTF
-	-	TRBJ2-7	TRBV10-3	TGTGCCGCCCGACCCGGGACATACTACGAGCAGTACTTC	CAARPGTYYEQYF
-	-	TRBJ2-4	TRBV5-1	TGCGCCAGCAGCTTGGGCGATAGGGCTGGAAACATTCAGTACTTC	CASSLGDRAGNIQYF
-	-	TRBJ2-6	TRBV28	TGTGCCAGCAGCTCAGCCCCATCTGGGGCCAACGTCCTGACTTTC	CASSSAPSGANVLTF
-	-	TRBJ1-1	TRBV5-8	TGTGCCAGCAGCCAATGGACCCGGGACGCCGATTTCTTCTTT	CASSQWTRDADFFF
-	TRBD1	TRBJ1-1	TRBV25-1	TGTGCCAGCACAAACATAGGGACAGGGAACACTGAAGCTTTCTTT	CASTNIGTGNTEAFF
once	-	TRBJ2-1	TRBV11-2	TGTGCCAGCAGCCCCCGAGGCGACCGAAGTTACAATGAGCAGTTCTTC	CASSPRGDRSYNEQFF
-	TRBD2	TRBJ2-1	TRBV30	TGTGCCTCCCTCAGAGGGACTAGGAATGAGCAGTTCTTC	CASLRGTRNEQFF
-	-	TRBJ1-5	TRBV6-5	TGTGCCAGCAGTTCCTACTCCCAGAGCAATCAGCCCCAGCATTTT	CASSSYSQSNQPQHF
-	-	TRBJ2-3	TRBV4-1	TGCGCCAGCAGCCCCTCCCCCACAGATACGCAGTATTTT	CASSPSPTDTQYF
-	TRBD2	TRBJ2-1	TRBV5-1	TGCGCCAGCAACGTATTAGCGGGAGCGAACAATGAGCAGTTCTTC	CASNVLAGANNEQFF
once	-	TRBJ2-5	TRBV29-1	TGCAGCTCCCCCGGTGCCGGAGAGACCCAGTACTTC	CSSPGAGETQYF
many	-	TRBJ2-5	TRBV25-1	TGTGCCAGCAGGAGAGAGACCCAGTACTTC	CASRRETQYF
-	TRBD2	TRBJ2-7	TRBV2	TGTGCCAGCAGTGTAGGACTAGCGGTTTACGAGCAGTACTTC	CASSVGLAVYEQYF
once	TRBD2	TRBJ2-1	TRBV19	TGTGCCAGTAGCCCCGCGGGAGTTCCTAATGAGCAGTTCTTC	CASSPAGVPNEQFF
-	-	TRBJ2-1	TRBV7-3	TGTGCCAGCAGCCCAACGTCCTCATGGGGTGGTGAGCAGTTCTTC	CASSPTSSWGGEQFF
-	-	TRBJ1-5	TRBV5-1	TGCGCCAGCAGCCCGGAAGGGGAGTGGGGGAATCAGCCCCAGCATTTT	CASSPEGEWGNQPQHF
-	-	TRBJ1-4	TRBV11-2	TGTGCCAGCAGCCGAACCTCTGGCGCTGAAAAACTGTTTTTT	CASSRTSGAEKLFF
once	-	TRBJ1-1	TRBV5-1	TGCGCCAGCAGCTTGACGATTGGGGGAGGACTTGAAGCTTTCTTT	CASSLTIGGGLEAFF
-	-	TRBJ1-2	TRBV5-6	TGTGCCAGCAGTTTAGGGGGCTATGGCTACACCTTC	CASSLGGYGYTF
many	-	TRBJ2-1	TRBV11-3	TGTGCCAGCAGCCATTATGACAGGCCTTACAATGAGCAGTTCTTC	CASSHYDRPYNEQFF
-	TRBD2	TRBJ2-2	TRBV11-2	TGTGCCAGCAGCCCCCGATGGGCTAGCGGGGGTACCGGGGAGCTGTTTTTT	CASSPRWASGGTGELFF
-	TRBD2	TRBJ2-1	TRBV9	TGTGCCAGCAGCGTGGAAGGACTAGCGGGTTACAATGAGCAGTTCTTC	CASSVEGLAGYNEQFF
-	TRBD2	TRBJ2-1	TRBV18	TGTGCCAGCTCACCAGAGCGGGGCATCAATGAGCAGTTCTTC	CASSPERGINEQFF
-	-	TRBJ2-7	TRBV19	TGTGCCAGTAGTCTTCGACCGAAAGGCGCGGCAGAGCAGTACTTC	CASSLRPKGAAEQYF
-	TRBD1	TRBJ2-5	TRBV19	TGTGCCAGTAGTATCAGGGGGAGCGTGGGGACCCAGTACTTC	CASSIRGSVGTQYF
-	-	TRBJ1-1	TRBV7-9	TGTGCCAGCAGCTTATTATCCCCCGGAGGGAGGGCTTTGAACACTGAAGCTTTCTTT	CASSLLSPGGRALNTEAFF
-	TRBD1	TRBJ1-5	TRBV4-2	TGTGCCAGCAGCCACAAACGCGGGGACAGGAAGAGCAATCAGCCCCAGCATTTT	CASSHKRGDRKSNQPQHF
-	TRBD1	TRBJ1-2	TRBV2	TGTGCCACTGGACAGGGCAACTATGGCTACACCTTC	CATGQGNYGYTF
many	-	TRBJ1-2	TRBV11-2	TGTGCCAGCAGCTTAGGGGCGATAGCTGGCTACACCTTC	CASSLGAIAGYTF
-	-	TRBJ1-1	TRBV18	TGTGCCAGCTCACCGGTTGGGGCGGGAAACACTGAAGCTTTCTTT	CASSPVGAGNTEAFF
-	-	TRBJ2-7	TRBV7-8	TGTGCCAGCAGCTCCGACGGCCAAGAATACGAGCAGTACTTC	CASSSDGQEYEQYF
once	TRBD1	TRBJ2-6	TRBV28	TGTGCCAGCAGCCGAGGGACAGGGGCCTCTGGGGCCAACGTCCTGACTTTC	CASSRGTGASGANVLTF
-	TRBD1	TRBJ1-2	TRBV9	TGTGCCAGCAGCCTAAGAGGGGACAGGAGTGACTATGGCTACACCTTC	CASSLRGDRSDYGYTF
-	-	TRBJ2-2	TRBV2	TGTGCCAGCAAGGGCACAACCTCCACCGGGGAGCTGTTTTTT	CASKGTTSTGELFF